One and the same sample provided the 23 T cell receptor beta chains below, sequenced in a study of blood T cell repertoires in COVID-19. Here immunoSEQ multiplex PCR was the method, and the copy in TCRdb shows in-frame clones only, minus some. The sample holds roughly 220,000 clones; 90% are singletons and the top ten take more than 12%. The specimen was PBMCs or T cells enriched from blood (not recorded which). The receptors shown here come from a man in his thirties or forties who had been exposed to COVID-19.

V gene TRBV6-5 combines with J gene TRBJ1-2; D ambiguous. CDR3 length: 13 residues. Trimming took off 2 bases at V and 4 bases at J, with 8 bases between the two ends. The germline V gene has CDR1 MNHEY and CDR2 SVGAGI. The CDR3 sequence is CASSYEGGYGYTF. The CDR3 DNA follows: TGTGCCAGCAGTTACGAGGGAGGCTATGGCTACACCTTC.

The chain has TRBV4-1 and TRBJ2-7, with 9 bases fitting TRBD1. The trim removed 2 bases at V and 5 bases at J, leaving 7 bases unmatched. The CDR3 length is 15 residues. Per germline, CDR1 MGHRA and CDR2 YSYEKL. The CDR3, as DNA: TGCGCCAGCAGCCAACCGCGGGACAGGGCTCACGAGCAGTACTTC. Protein product: CASSQPRDRAHEQYF.

CDR3 residues: CASSSTGGGYTF. The CDR3 nucleotides are TGTGCCAGCAGCTCAACAGGGGGCGGCTACACCTTC. This chain uses TRBV12-3 or TRBV12-4 with TRBJ1-2; 9 bases line up with TRBD1. The CDR3 loop spans 12 amino acids. V lost 6 bases and J lost 8; bases outside the gene matches: 4.

The rearrangement joins TRBV5-1 to TRBJ2-7, with D unclear. CDR3 size: 12 residues. Trimming shortened V by 0 bases and J by 5 bases, and 6 bases separated the two germline ends. The germline gives CDR1 SGHRS, CDR2 YFSETQ. CDR3 amino acids: CASSLVEDEQYF. The CDR3 DNA is TGCGCCAGCAGCTTGGTTGAGGACGAGCAGTACTTC.

This rearrangement joins TRBV3-1 (or the pseudogene TRBV3-2) to TRBJ2-5; no clear D. Trimming took 6 bases from V and 1 from J, leaving 12 bases between them. Germline V gives CDR1 LGHDT, CDR2 YNNKEL (reference sequence). The CDR3 has 14 residues. In DNA, the CDR3 is TGTGCCAGCAGGAAGAGACAACTCCAAGAGACCCAGTACTTC. Encoded protein: CASRKRQLQETQYF.

This clone showed up just a few times. The chain couples TRBV10-2 to TRBJ1-1; 8 bases align to TRBD1. V lost 8 bases to trimming and J lost 0 bases; unmatched junction nucleotides: 8. In germline, CDR1 is WSHSY, CDR2 SAAADI. The length of the CDR3 is 15 residues. The CDR3 nucleotides are TGCGCCAGCGGCCCTCACAGGGGGGTGAACACTGAAGCTTTCTTT. Translated: CASGPHRGVNTEAFF.

The rearrangement joins TRBV7-9 to TRBJ1-1; a weak D match, TRBD1 (6 bases). Trimming left V 6 bases short and J 1 base short, with 21 bases between. CDR1 SEHNR and CDR2 FQNEAQ come from the germline V gene (reference sequence). This CDR3 spans 17 amino acids. CDR3 sequence reads: CASSYPPLGQPNTEAFF. CDR3 nucleotides: TGTGCCAGCAGTTACCCACCTTTGGGACAACCGAACACTGAAGCTTTCTTT.

V is TRBV4-2 and J is TRBJ2-7; D may be TRBD2 (6 bases). This CDR3 contains 15 residues. The germline CDR1 and CDR2 sequences are LGHNA and YNFKEQ. V dropped 5 bases and J dropped 3 bases, with 17 bases sitting between them. The chain's CDR3 is CASSSRLGTNYEQYF. In nucleotides, the CDR3 is TGTGCCAGCAGCTCCCGACTAGGGACCAACTACGAGCAGTACTTC.

This clone was seen more than once but under ten times. The chain recombines TRBV6-2 or TRBV6-3 with TRBJ1-2, with 10 bases that match TRBD1. The germline CDR1 and CDR2 sequences are MNHEY and SVGEGT. There are 15 residues in the CDR3. Trimming took 2 bases from V and 8 from J; bases not matched to a gene: 8. CDR3 nucleotides: TGTGCCAGCAGTTACCCCGGGACAGGGGTTACGGGCTACACCTTC. Translated: CASSYPGTGVTGYTF.

J is TRBJ2-6 and V is TRBV5-1; D not resolved. CDR1 is SGHRS, CDR2 YFSETQ, per germline. The CDR3 has 15 amino acids. V gave up 0 bases and J gave up 1 base, with 5 bases separating them. CDR3 coding DNA: TGCGCCAGCAGCTTGGTAGCTTCTGGGGCCAACGTCCTGACTTTC. It codes for CASSLVASGANVLTF.

The gene calls are TRBV7-6 and TRBJ1-1; 9 nucleotides match TRBD1. This CDR3 region has 15 residues. With 4 bases clipped from V and 1 base from J, the junction kept 4 bases outside the gene matches. Germline assignment: CDR1 SGHVS and CDR2 FNYEAQ. CDR3 sequence: CASSSGTGKNTEAFF. In DNA, the CDR3 is TGTGCCAGCAGCTCCGGGACAGGGAAGAACACTGAAGCTTTCTTT.

The CDR3: CASGQGPEQYF. The CDR3 DNA follows: TGTGCCAGCGGACAGGGACCGGAGCAGTACTTC. The J gene is TRBJ2-7, the V gene TRBV2, with 8 bases aligning to TRBD1. The CDR3 is 11 residues long. V shed 8 bases, J shed 7 bases, and the junction held 4 bases outside the gene matches. CDR1 is SNHLY, CDR2 FYNNEI, per germline.

The chain recombines TRBV11-2 with TRBJ2-1; TRBD2 matches at 10 bases. There are 14 residues in the CDR3. Germline-derived CDR1 and CDR2 are SGHAT and FQNNGV. The V gene end was trimmed by 2 bases and the J gene end by 12 bases; junction bases not matched to a gene: 7. CDR3 residues: CASSLQGSGGRQFF. The CDR3 nucleotides are TGTGCCAGCAGCTTACAGGGTAGCGGGGGGCGGCAGTTCTTC.

The chain combines TRBV29-1 with TRBJ1-5; 7 bases match TRBD1. The ends lost 6 bases at V and 6 bases at J; junction bases unmatched: 8. The CDR3 covers 13 residues. The germline V gene has CDR1 SQVTM and CDR2 ANQGSEA. CDR3: CSVGTDDRQPQHF. The CDR3 DNA reads as TGCAGCGTGGGGACAGACGATCGTCAGCCCCAGCATTTT.

CDR3 DNA sequence: TGCGCCAGCAGCTTGCCCAGACTAGCGGGGGGAATCGACAATGAGCAGTTCTTC. Translation gives CASSLPRLAGGIDNEQFF. V and J are TRBV5-1 and TRBJ2-1; 13 positions match TRBD2. Germline V lookup: CDR1 SGHRS, CDR2 YFSETQ. The V gene end was trimmed by 1 base and the J gene end by 5 bases; junction bases not matched to a gene: 9. CDR3 length equals 18 residues.

The chain links TRBV11-2 to TRBJ2-5; D is possibly TRBD2 (7 bases). The CDR3 has 14 residues. Germline V gives CDR1 SGHAT, CDR2 FQNNGV. The V end lost 3 bases, the J end lost 3 bases, and 11 bases lay between the germline ends. CDR3 sequence reads: CASSLRGGKETQYF. The CDR3 bases are TGTGCCAGCAGCTTGAGGGGGGGGAAAGAGACCCAGTACTTC.

The chain joins TRBV25-1 to TRBJ2-3; 9 bases are shared with TRBD2. V shed 5 bases and J 3 bases; nucleotides not matched to a gene: 6. The length of the CDR3 is 15 residues. Germline values: CDR1 MGHDK, CDR2 SYGVNS. CDR3 sequence: CASSLPGLATDTQYF. The CDR3 DNA reads TGTGCCAGCAGTCTACCGGGACTAGCAACAGATACGCAGTATTTT. Full variable domain (missing parts from reference TRBV25-1 and TRBJ2-3): EADIYQTPRYLVIGTGKKITLECSQTMGHDKMYWYQQDPGMELHLIHYSYGVNSTEKGDLSSESTVSRIRTEHFPLTLESARPSHTSQYLCASSLPGLATDTQYFGPGTRLTVL.

The DNA for the CDR3 is TGTGCCAGCAGTGCGGTCATAGCGGGCGGGAGCTCCTATAATTCACCCCTCCACTTT. Encoded protein: CASSAVIAGGSSYNSPLHF. The chain uses TRBV2 and TRBJ1-6; no firm D call. This CDR3 region has 19 residues. CDR1 and CDR2 from the germline V gene are SNHLY and FYNNEI. Between the trimmed V and J ends, which lost 4 bases and 0 bases, there was a span of 19 bases.

The gene calls are TRBV4-1 and TRBJ1-2; TRBD1 is a possible D gene (5 bases). CDR3 length: 15 residues. CDR1 is MGHRA and CDR2 is YSYEKL in the germline V gene. The V and J ends lost 3 bases and 6 bases respectively, with 17 bases between them. The CDR3 DNA reads TGCGCCAGCAGCCAGTCTTTTCAGGGTAGTCATGGCTACACCTTC. Residues: CASSQSFQGSHGYTF.

This rearrangement joins TRBV3-1 (or the pseudogene TRBV3-2) to TRBJ2-2; weak D call: TRBD1 (5 bases). The CDR3 extends over 18 amino acids. Deletions cut 1 base from V and 2 bases from J, with 17 bases between. Germline loops: CDR1 LGHDT, CDR2 YNNKEL (reference sequence). CDR3 DNA: TGTGCCAGCAGCCAAGTCCCAGGGCGCATCCGAAACACCGGGGAGCTGTTTTTT. Residues: CASSQVPGRIRNTGELFF.

V and J are TRBV10-3 and TRBJ2-1; maybe TRBD2 (7 bases). The CDR3 consists of 18 residues. Germline-derived CDR1 and CDR2 are ENHRY and SYGVKD. Trimming removed 3 bases at V and 7 bases at J, with 25 bases between. The CDR3: CAISDPLVGGPLGNEQFF. The CDR3 bases are TGTGCCATCAGTGACCCTCTTGTGGGGGGGCCCCTTGGAAATGAGCAGTTCTTC.

CDR3 region: CASSYHTTERTYEQYF. The DNA for the CDR3 is TGTGCCAGCAGTTACCATACAACGGAGAGAACCTACGAGCAGTACTTC. The V call is TRBV6-5, the J call TRBJ2-7, with D unresolved. Germline CDR1 is MNHEY and CDR2 is SVGAGI. Trimming pared 2 bases from V and 2 bases from J, leaving 16 bases between. This CDR3 region has 16 residues.

The V call is TRBV4-2, the J call TRBJ2-1; 7 nucleotides line up with TRBD2. The trim removed 2 bases at V and 7 bases at J, leaving 20 bases unmatched. The germline V gene encodes CDR1 LGHNA and CDR2 YNFKEQ. This CDR3 is built from 19 residues. CDR3 DNA sequence: TGTGCCAGCAGCCAACAGGGATCCGAAGGGGCTAGCGGCCTGAATGAGCAGTTCTTC. Its protein is CASSQQGSEGASGLNEQFF.